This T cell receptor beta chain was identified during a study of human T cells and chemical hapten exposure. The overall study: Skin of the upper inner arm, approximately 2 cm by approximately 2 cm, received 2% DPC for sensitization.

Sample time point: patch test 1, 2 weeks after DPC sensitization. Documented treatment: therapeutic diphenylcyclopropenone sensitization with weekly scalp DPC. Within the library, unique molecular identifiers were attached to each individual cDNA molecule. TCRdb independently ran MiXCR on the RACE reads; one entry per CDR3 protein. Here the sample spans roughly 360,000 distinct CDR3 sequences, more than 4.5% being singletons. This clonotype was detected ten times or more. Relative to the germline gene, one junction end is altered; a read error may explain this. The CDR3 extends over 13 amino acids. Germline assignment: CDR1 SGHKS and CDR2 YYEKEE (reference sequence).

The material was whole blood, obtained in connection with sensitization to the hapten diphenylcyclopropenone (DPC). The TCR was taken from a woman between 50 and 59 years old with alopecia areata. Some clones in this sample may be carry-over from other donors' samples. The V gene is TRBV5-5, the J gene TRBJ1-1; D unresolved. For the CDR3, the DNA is TGTGCCAGCAGCTTGGATCAAAAAACCCGTTTTTGGTTT. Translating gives CASSLDQKTRFWF.